The 9 T cell receptor beta chains below come from one sample, sequenced in a study of early T cells in non-severe SARS-CoV-2 infection. TCRdb re-analysed the 5' RACE reads in MiXCR, keeping a single row per CDR3 protein. The table has about 77,000 distinct CDR3 sequences, approximately 16% seen once. Sequencing used whole blood. All receptors come from an adult who was a healthcare worker with PCR-confirmed SARS-CoV-2 infection or an uninfected control (not recorded which).

The J gene is TRBJ1-6, the V gene TRBV4-2; D is undetermined. V was pared by 0 bases and J by 14 bases, with 11 bases between. From germline, CDR1 is LGHNA and CDR2 YNFKEQ. This CDR3 region has 13 residues. The CDR3 is CASSQDKGGALHF. Written as DNA, the CDR3 is TGTGCCAGCAGCCAAGATAAAGGCGGGGCCCTCCACTTT.

This clonotype was seen at least ten times. The CDR3 nucleotides are TGTGCCAGCAGCCCTGGCCCCGGAGGCTACACCTTC. This translates into CASSPGPGGYTF. The V gene is TRBV12-3 or TRBV12-4, the J gene TRBJ1-2; D uncertain. This CDR3 is built from 12 residues. With 6 bases removed from V and 8 bases from J, the gap between germline ends came to 13 bases.

This clonotype was recorded a few times. The genes are TRBV18 and TRBJ2-5, with unresolved D. This CDR3 is 13 amino acids long. Germline CDR1 is KGHSH and CDR2 is LQKENI. V was clipped by 2 bases and J by 4 bases, with 8 bases between them. Here the CDR3 DNA reads TGTGCCAGCTCACCAAAATTTGGAGAGACCCAGTACTTC. Amino acid sequence: CASSPKFGETQYF.

This clonotype was detected only a few times. The chain joins TRBV20-1 to TRBJ1-2, with 8 bases identical to TRBD1. V dropped 6 bases and J dropped 3; count of bases not matched to a gene: 6. CDR3 length: 13 amino acids. Germline V lookup: CDR1 DFQATT, CDR2 SNEGSKA (reference sequence). In DNA, the CDR3 is TGCAGTGCGGAACAGACAGGGGACTATGGCTACACCTTC. Translated, it gives CSAEQTGDYGYTF.

This CDR3 reads CASSLGSPPEAFF. CDR3 bases: TGTGCCAGCAGTTTAGGCAGCCCCCCTGAAGCTTTCTTT. The rearrangement uses TRBV12-3 or TRBV12-4 and TRBJ1-1; no definite D call. The CDR3 has 13 amino acids. Trimming left V 1 base short and J 6 bases short, with 9 bases between.

In this sample, this clonotype turned up once. The gene calls are TRBV5-8 and TRBJ2-7, with D possibly matching TRBD2 (6 bases). The V and J ends lost 2 bases and 7 bases respectively, with 13 bases between them. Germline V lookup: CDR1 SGHTS, CDR2 YDEGEE. There are 13 residues in the CDR3. Written as DNA, the CDR3 is TGTGCCAGCAGCTTAAGTTCAGGGAGGGAGCAGTACTTC. Translating it yields CASSLSSGREQYF. Filled out from reference TRBV5-8 and TRBJ2-7, the complete variable domain reads EAGVTQSPTHLIKTRGQQATLRCSPISGHTSVYWYQQALGLGLQFLLWYDEGEERNRGNFPPRFSGRQFPNYSSELNVNALELEDSALYLCASSLSSGREQYFGPGTRLTVT.

This rearrangement joins TRBV18 to TRBJ1-3; D gene uncertain. Trimming shortened V by 1 base and J by 0 bases, and 7 bases separated the two germline ends. CDR1 KGHSH and CDR2 LQKENI come from the germline V gene. The CDR3 is made up of 15 amino acids. CDR3 in amino acids: CASSPQQSSGNTIYF. For the CDR3, the DNA is TGTGCCAGCTCACCACAGCAGAGCTCTGGAAACACCATATATTTT.

The rearrangement joins TRBV20-1 to TRBJ1-1; D gene uncertain. The germline V and J ends were trimmed by 4 bases and 4 bases, with 10 bases remaining between them. CDR3 size: 12 residues. The germline V gene encodes CDR1 DFQATT and CDR2 SNEGSKA (reference sequence). CDR3 loop: CSATTPTTEAFF. The DNA of the CDR3 is TGCAGTGCTACTACACCGACCACTGAAGCTTTCTTT.

In regard to this clonotype: This may come from a read error, since a much larger clone is one base off. The conserved final phenylalanine or tryptophan is absent from the CDR3, which likely points to a read error. The V gene is TRBV5-1, the J gene TRBJ2-1, with D perhaps matching TRBD1 (5 bases). Germline lookup yields CDR1 SGHRS and CDR2 YFSETQ. The CDR3 extends over 14 amino acids. Trimming pared 0 bases from V and 6 bases from J, leaving 10 bases between. The CDR3, as DNA: TGCGCCAGCAGCTTGGACTGGGGCACCAATGAGCAGTTCATC. It is translated as CASSLDWGTNEQFI.